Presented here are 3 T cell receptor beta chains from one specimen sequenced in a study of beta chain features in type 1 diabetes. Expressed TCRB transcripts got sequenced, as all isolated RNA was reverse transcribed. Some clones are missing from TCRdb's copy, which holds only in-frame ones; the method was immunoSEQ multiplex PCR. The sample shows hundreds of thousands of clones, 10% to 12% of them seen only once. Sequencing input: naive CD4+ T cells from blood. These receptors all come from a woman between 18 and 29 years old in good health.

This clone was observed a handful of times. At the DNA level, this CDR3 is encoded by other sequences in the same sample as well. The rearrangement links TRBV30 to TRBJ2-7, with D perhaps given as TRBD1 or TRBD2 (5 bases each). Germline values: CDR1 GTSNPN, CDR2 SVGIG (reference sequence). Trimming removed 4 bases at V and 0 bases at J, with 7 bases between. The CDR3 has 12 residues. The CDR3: CAWTGSSYEQYF. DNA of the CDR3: TGTGCCTGGACAGGGAGCTCCTACGAGCAGTACTTC.

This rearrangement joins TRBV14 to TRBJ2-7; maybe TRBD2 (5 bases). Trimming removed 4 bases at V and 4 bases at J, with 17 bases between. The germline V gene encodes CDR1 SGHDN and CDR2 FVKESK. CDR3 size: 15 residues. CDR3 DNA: TGTGCCAGCAGCCGTGGACCGGGAATGGGATACGAGCAGTACGTC. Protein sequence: CASSRGPGMGYEQYV.

The CDR3 is CASKRSGGADTQYF. In nucleotides, the CDR3 is TGTGCCAGCAAAAGATCGGGGGGGGCAGATACGCAGTATTTT. The chain has TRBV6-6 and TRBJ2-3, with 8 bases lining up with TRBD2. Germline V gene sequence: CDR1 MNHNY, CDR2 SVGAGI (reference sequence). This CDR3 has 14 residues. With V trimmed by 7 bases and J by 4 bases, 7 bases remained unmatched.